These 20 T cell receptor beta chains originate from one sample sequenced in a study of cytomegalovirus exposure and HLA in healthy donors. PCR involved 60 Vbeta and 13 Jbeta primers. Produced via immunoSEQ multiplex PCR; TCRdb's table is partial and in-frame only. The sample consists of under 200,000 clones, approximately 80% of them appearing once. The sequenced sample was PBMCs. The source of these receptors is a woman between 18 and 29 years old in good health and CMV-seronegative.

This rearrangement joins TRBV6-1 to TRBJ2-5, with TRBD2 matching 7 bases. Germline CDR1 and CDR2: MNHNS and SASEGT. This CDR3 spans 13 amino acids. V lost 6 bases to trimming and J lost 2 bases; unmatched junction nucleotides: 3. CDR3 in amino acids: CASRASGQETQYF. The CDR3 nucleotides are TGTGCCAGCAGAGCTAGCGGTCAAGAGACCCAGTACTTC.

The V call is TRBV28, the J call TRBJ1-2; no clear D gene. CDR3 size: 15 residues. Trimming took 1 base from V and 5 from J, leaving 14 bases between them. Germline-derived CDR1 and CDR2 are MDHEN and SYDVKM. The CDR3: CASSLSPPGLYGYTF. The CDR3 coding sequence is TGTGCCAGCAGTTTATCCCCGCCAGGACTGTATGGCTACACCTTC.

The V call is TRBV19, the J call TRBJ2-1; 7 bases are a match to TRBD2. The germline CDR1 and CDR2 sequences are LNHDA and SQIVND (reference sequence). The CDR3 is made up of 16 amino acids. The trim removed 0 bases at V and 9 bases at J, leaving 11 bases unmatched. CDR3 bases: TGTGCCAGTAGTATAGATTCGGGACTAAGACTGGTTGAGCAGTTCTTC. The encoded protein is CASSIDSGLRLVEQFF. Variable domain in full (rest from reference TRBV19 and TRBJ2-1): DGGITQSPKYLFRKEGQNVTLSCEQNLNHDAMYWYRQDPGQGLRLIYYSQIVNDFQKGDIAEGYSVSREKKESFPLTVTSAQKNPTAFYLCASSIDSGLRLVEQFFGPGTRLTVL.

The rearrangement uses TRBV11-3 and TRBJ2-7; D is unclear. Trimming stripped 1 base from V and 0 bases from J, with 4 bases between. The CDR3 consists of 13 residues. The germline gives CDR1 SGHNT, CDR2 YENEEA. The CDR3 DNA sequence: TGTGCCAGCAGCTTAGGGAGCTCCTACGAGCAGTACTTC. The encoded protein is CASSLGSSYEQYF.

The J gene is TRBJ2-3, the V gene TRBV5-4, with 8 bases identical to TRBD1. CDR1 and CDR2 from the germline V gene are SGHNT and YYREEE (reference sequence). This CDR3 is built from 14 residues. The ends lost 1 base at V and 8 bases at J; junction bases unmatched: 6. The CDR3 spells CASSLKMDRATQYF. CDR3 nucleotides: TGTGCCAGCAGCTTGAAAATGGACAGGGCTACGCAGTATTTT.

The gene calls are TRBV7-9 and TRBJ2-7, with 8 bases lining up with TRBD2. The CDR3 sequence is 15 residues long. Germline-derived CDR1 and CDR2 are SEHNR and FQNEAQ (reference sequence). The J segment lost 6 bases and the V segment lost 5 bases, leaving 12 bases of the junction unmatched. CDR3 coding DNA: TGTGCCAGCAGCGGCCAAAGCGGGAGACTTAGCGAGCAGTACTTC. Residues: CASSGQSGRLSEQYF.

This clone was picked up a small number of times. The chain couples TRBV4-2 to TRBJ2-3; 10 nucleotides agree with TRBD2. CDR1 is LGHNA and CDR2 is YNFKEQ in the germline V gene. V shed 5 bases and J 0 bases; nucleotides not matched to a gene: 17. This CDR3 region has 20 residues. The CDR3 loop is CASSADLRPGLATSTDTQYF. CDR3 bases: TGTGCCAGCAGCGCAGACCTCAGGCCGGGACTAGCGACCAGCACAGATACGCAGTATTTT.

In its sample, this clone was seen once. This chain connects TRBV21-1 to TRBJ1-4; TRBD1 was called by the table and not checked on the DNA. TRBV21-1 is a pseudogene locus. The CDR3 has 18 residues. The CDR3 bases are TGTGCCAGCACCAAAAGAACGTTAACAGGGAAGCTGAATGAAAAACTGTTTTTT. Translating gives CASTKRTLTGKLNEKLFF.

This clone was seen a handful of times. The rearrangement links TRBV7-9 to TRBJ2-5; a weak D match, TRBD1 (5 bases). This CDR3 contains 14 residues. V lost 1 base and J 4 bases, leaving 10 bases between the germline ends. The germline V gene has CDR1 SEHNR and CDR2 FQNEAQ (reference sequence). The DNA of the CDR3 is TGTGCCAGCAGCTTAGAGTCAGGGTTAGAGACCCAGTACTTC. Translation: CASSLESGLETQYF.

This chain links TRBV30 with TRBJ1-1, with 8 bases aligning to TRBD1. The V and J ends lost 1 base and 11 bases, in that order; junction bases with no gene match: 6. This CDR3 contains 12 residues. From germline, CDR1 is GTSNPN and CDR2 SVGIG (reference sequence). The CDR3 region has the DNA TGTGCCTGGAGTGAAAGCAGGGGGCGGGCTTTCTTT. Amino acid sequence: CAWSESRGRAFF.

The rearrangement joins TRBV6-5 to TRBJ1-3, with 7 bases aligning to TRBD1. The CDR3 sequence is 16 residues long. CDR1 and CDR2 from the germline V gene are MNHEY and SVGAGI. The J segment lost 4 bases and the V segment lost 0 bases, leaving 6 bases of the junction unmatched. The CDR3 DNA reads TGTGCCAGCAGTTACTCTTCCGGGACAGTAGGAAACACCATATATTTT. It translates to CASSYSSGTVGNTIYF.

This chain uses TRBV4-1 with TRBJ2-7; 10 nucleotides line up with TRBD1. The CDR3 extends over 15 amino acids. V shed 1 base and J 3 bases; nucleotides not matched to a gene: 3. The germline CDR1 and CDR2 sequences are MGHRA and YSYEKL. CDR3 DNA sequence: TGCGCCAGCAGCCAAGGACAGGGGGCCGTCTACGAGCAGTACTTC. It yields the protein CASSQGQGAVYEQYF.

This rearrangement joins TRBV4-3 to TRBJ1-4; no clear D gene. The V and J ends lost 2 bases and 8 bases respectively, with 6 bases between them. Looked up from germline, CDR1 is LGHNA and CDR2 is YSLEER. CDR3 length equals 12 residues. CDR3 sequence reads: CASSQRGEKLFF. CDR3 bases: TGCGCCAGCAGCCAACGAGGAGAAAAACTGTTTTTT.

J is TRBJ2-1 and V is TRBV27; D may be TRBD2 (6 bases). Germline assignment: CDR1 MNHEY and CDR2 SMNVEV (reference sequence). Trimming left V 5 bases short and J 5 bases short, with 31 bases between. The CDR3 covers 20 residues. CDR3 in amino acids: CASSPPGRDPWLVSDNEQFF. CDR3 nucleotide sequence: TGTGCCAGCAGTCCCCCAGGGCGGGACCCTTGGTTAGTGTCGGACAATGAGCAGTTCTTC.

The V and J genes are TRBV19 and TRBJ2-3; D not certain. This CDR3 contains 13 residues. Deletions cut 3 bases from V and 5 bases from J, with 9 bases between. The germline V gene encodes CDR1 LNHDA and CDR2 SQIVND (reference sequence). CDR3 residues: CASSILGQDTQYF. In DNA, the CDR3 is TGTGCCAGTAGTATTCTTGGCCAAGATACGCAGTATTTT.

The chain links TRBV28 to TRBJ2-3; TRBD2 matches 7 bases. The V gene end was trimmed by 5 bases and the J gene end by 2 bases; junction bases not matched to a gene: 4. CDR1 and CDR2 from the germline V gene are MDHEN and SYDVKM. CDR3 length: 14 amino acids. The CDR3 reads CASSQGLITDTQYF. The DNA for the CDR3 is TGTGCCAGCAGTCAGGGACTAATCACAGATACGCAGTATTTT.

This sequence joins TRBV7-9 and TRBJ2-7; a weak D match, TRBD2 (6 bases). CDR1 is SEHNR and CDR2 is FQNEAQ in the germline V gene (reference sequence). Trimming cost V 2 bases and J 0 bases, with 17 bases left between them. This CDR3 spans 17 amino acids. Here the CDR3 reads CASSLIPGVRSSYEQYF. CDR3 DNA: TGTGCCAGCAGCTTAATCCCGGGAGTCAGGAGCTCCTACGAGCAGTACTTC.

This chain connects TRBV4-3 to TRBJ2-2, with TRBD2 matching over 9 bases. This CDR3 is built from 17 residues. V trimming: 1 base; J trimming: 4 bases; junction bases outside the gene matches: 7. Germline CDR1 is LGHNA and CDR2 is YSLEER. CDR3 loop: CASSQGAGGTSTGELFF. In DNA form, the CDR3 reads TGCGCCAGCAGCCAAGGGGCGGGAGGGACCTCCACCGGGGAGCTGTTTTTT.

The chain recombines TRBV30 with TRBJ1-1; TRBD1 matches 9 bases. There are 13 residues in the CDR3. Germline CDR1 GTSNPN, CDR2 SVGIG (reference sequence). The V segment lost 7 bases and the J segment 0 bases; nucleotides outside the gene matches: 3. This CDR3 reads CAYRGHMNTEAFF. The CDR3 nucleotides are TGTGCCTACAGGGGGCACATGAACACTGAAGCTTTCTTT.

V usage is TRBV25-1 and J usage is TRBJ2-5; TRBD2 matches 13 bases. The end of the DNA fits TRBJ2-7 better, so the J call may be wrong. Per germline, CDR1 MGHDK and CDR2 SYGVNS. This CDR3 contains 14 residues. CDR3 in amino acids: CASSGTSGSYEQYF. The CDR3 DNA reads as TGTGCCAGCAGTGGGACTAGCGGGAGTTACGAGCAGTACTTC.